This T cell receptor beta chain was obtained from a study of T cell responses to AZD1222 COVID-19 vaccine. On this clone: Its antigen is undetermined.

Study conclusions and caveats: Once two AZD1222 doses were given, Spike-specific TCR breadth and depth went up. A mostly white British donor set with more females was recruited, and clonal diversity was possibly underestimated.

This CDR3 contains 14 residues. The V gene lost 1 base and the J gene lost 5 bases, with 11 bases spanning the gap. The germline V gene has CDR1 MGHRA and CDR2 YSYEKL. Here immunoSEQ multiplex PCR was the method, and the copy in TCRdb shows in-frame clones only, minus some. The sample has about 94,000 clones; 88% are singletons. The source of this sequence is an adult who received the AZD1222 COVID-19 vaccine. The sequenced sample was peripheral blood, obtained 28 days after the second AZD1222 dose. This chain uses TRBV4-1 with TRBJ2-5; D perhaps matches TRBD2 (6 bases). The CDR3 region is CASSQGTGDETQYF. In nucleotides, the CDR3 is TGCGCCAGCAGCCAAGGGACGGGAGACGAGACCCAGTACTTC.